This T cell receptor beta chain was recorded in a study of blood T cell repertoires in COVID-19. Turning to the study itself: Spain, Italy and the United States supplied samples that represented acute and convalescent COVID-19. The analysed material was cDNA or gDNA that came from T cells, B-cell-depleted T cells, or PBMCs.

Per the original data handling: Estimation of nucleated cell counts relied on the amplification of reference gene primers. Method: immunoSEQ multiplex PCR; TCRdb's copy keeps in-frame clones and lacks some. Clonal size and the V and J genes are those of that table, whereas D and trimming came from the DNA. Counted here are about 140,000 clones, 86% occurring once; the ten biggest clones make up approximately 8.2%. This CDR3 comprises 17 residues. The germline V gene encodes CDR1 LGHNA and CDR2 YSLEER. V was pared by 3 bases and J by 7 bases, with 13 bases of the junction left unmatched. The sequencing input was peripheral blood. The source is a woman between 55 and 75 years old with acute or convalescent COVID-19. V and J are TRBV4-3 and TRBJ2-2; TRBD1 aligns across 8 bases. CDR3: CASSHTPGQEFGGELFF. CDR3 nucleotide sequence: TGCGCCAGCAGCCATACCCCGGGACAGGAGTTCGGCGGGGAGCTGTTTTTT.